This T cell receptor beta chain was documented in a study of blood T cell repertoires in COVID-19. Across the study: The study drew acute and convalescent COVID-19 samples from the United States, Italy and Spain. T cells, B-cell-depleted T cells, or PBMCs supplied cDNA or gDNA.

This clone appeared once. In the authors' workflow: It was from reference gene primer amplification that nucleated cell counts were estimated. The table came from immunoSEQ multiplex PCR; TCRdb's copy has only in-frame clones and leaves some out. From that table come the V and J calls and clone size; the DNA was used to work out D and trimming. Of about 200,000 clones in the sample, more than 65% were seen once. This receptor was obtained from a human donor in a cohort sampled during active COVID-19. Input material: peripheral blood.

The CDR3 bases are TGTGCCAGTAGTGGCCTGGTGCCCTCTAACTATGGCTACACCTTC. It encodes CASSGLVPSNYGYTF. This chain uses TRBV19 with TRBJ1-2; D is undetermined. This CDR3 contains 15 residues. Trimming took 5 bases from V and 0 from J, leaving 13 bases between them. Germline CDR1 is LNHDA and CDR2 is SQIVND (reference sequence).